This T cell receptor beta chain was recovered during a study of molecular identifiers for immune sequencing clone quantification. General study findings and limits: Over 98% of effector molecules, yet under 1% of naive-cell molecules, were held by clones above 20 RNA copies. Molecules of identical TCR sharing a barcode could underestimate highly expanded clone sizes.

Germline values: CDR1 MNHEY, CDR2 SVGAGI. There are 13 residues in the CDR3. Trimming cost V 6 bases and J 4 bases; bases outside gene matches: 4. Making the bulk TCR libraries relied on previously described methods and listed TCR primers. TCRdb itself ran the PCR reads through MiXCR, one entry per CDR3 protein. The repertoire holds around 470,000 distinct CDR3 sequences, with 20% to 25% as singletons. The naive CD8 libraries originated from between 20,000 and 1,000,000 sorted cells and drew on 10%, 30% or 50% RNA. This clonotype has ten or more counts. What it binds is not known. The J gene is TRBJ2-7, the V gene TRBV6-5; TRBD1 aligns across 9 bases. The clonotype originates from a human donor in good health. Some libraries in this study had Jurkat cell RNA spiked in. Sequencing was carried out using naive CD8+ T cells from blood, with Jurkat cell RNA spiked in. Subset denoted: FACS-sorted CD8+CD4-CCR7+CD45RA+ naive T cells. The CDR3 sequence: CASSSTGGYEQYF. CDR3 DNA: TGTGCCAGCAGCTCGACAGGGGGGTACGAGCAGTACTTC.